These T cell receptor beta chains were read from a single sample in a study of cytomegalovirus exposure and HLA in healthy donors. TCRdb's table, derived via immunoSEQ multiplex PCR, lists solely in-frame clones and lacks some. The table lists about 280,000 clones, roughly 88% of them singletons. The sequencing sample was made of PBMCs. The source is a woman under 30 in good health and CMV-seronegative. The CDR3 runs from the conserved cysteine through the conserved F or W. Fields, in order: D gene, J gene, V gene, clone size, CDR3 protein, CDR3 DNA. The D gene is left open where the match is weak. Clone sizes are given selectively: once, few, many, or a class where the clone is expanded.

D gene: TRBD2; J gene: TRBJ2-1; V gene: TRBV27; clone size: NA; CDR3 protein: CASSFFAGGYNEQFF; CDR3 DNA: TGTGCCAGCAGTTTTTTCGCGGGAGGCTACAATGAGCAGTTCTTC
D gene: TRBD2; J gene: TRBJ2-7; V gene: TRBV7-3; clone size: NA; CDR3 protein: CASSRSGGSGSYEQYF; CDR3 DNA: TGTGCCAGCAGCCGCTCGGGAGGAAGCGGGAGCTACGAGCAGTACTTC
D gene: NA; J gene: TRBJ1-5; V gene: TRBV19; clone size: NA; CDR3 protein: CASSMWSIGHTAQHF; CDR3 DNA: TGTGCCAGTAGTATGTGGTCCATTGGACACACAGCCCAGCATTTT
D gene: NA; J gene: TRBJ1-5; V gene: TRBV10-3; clone size: NA; CDR3 protein: CAISPDGGGNQPQHF; CDR3 DNA: TGTGCCATCAGCCCCGACGGCGGGGGAAATCAGCCCCAGCATTTT
D gene: NA; J gene: TRBJ2-1; V gene: TRBV6-4; clone size: few; CDR3 protein: CASSDSLYNEQFF; CDR3 DNA: TGTGCCAGCAGTGACTCCCTCTACAATGAGCAGTTCTTC
D gene: TRBD2; J gene: TRBJ2-7; V gene: TRBV6-1; clone size: NA; CDR3 protein: CASSEGGGVLGEQYF; CDR3 DNA: TGTGCCAGCAGTGAAGGTGGGGGGGTACTCGGCGAGCAGTACTTC
D gene: NA; J gene: TRBJ1-6; V gene: TRBV6-1; clone size: few; CDR3 protein: CASSDYRVRSPLHF; CDR3 DNA: TGTGCCAGCAGTGACTACCGGGTCCGGTCACCCCTCCACTTT
D gene: NA; J gene: TRBJ1-1; V gene: TRBV7-8; clone size: NA; CDR3 protein: CASSLGRGGNTEAFF; CDR3 DNA: TGTGCCAGCAGCTTAGGGCGGGGGGGAAACACTGAAGCTTTCTTT
D gene: TRBD2; J gene: TRBJ2-4; V gene: TRBV19; clone size: once; CDR3 protein: CASSIPVTSGSGAKNIQYF; CDR3 DNA: TGTGCCAGTAGTATTCCTGTGACTAGCGGGAGTGGGGCCAAAAACATTCAGTACTTC
D gene: NA; J gene: TRBJ2-7; V gene: TRBV4-3; clone size: NA; CDR3 protein: CASSQERQALTYEQYF; CDR3 DNA: TGCGCCAGCAGCCAAGAAAGACAGGCCCTTACCTACGAGCAGTACTTC
D gene: NA; J gene: TRBJ1-1; V gene: TRBV28; clone size: NA; CDR3 protein: CASRRTGTNTEAFF; CDR3 DNA: TGTGCCAGCAGGAGAACAGGTACGAACACTGAAGCTTTCTTT
D gene: TRBD1; J gene: TRBJ1-6; V gene: TRBV6-6; clone size: NA; CDR3 protein: CATRPGQGDSPLHF; CDR3 DNA: TGTGCCACCAGGCCGGGACAGGGGGATTCACCCCTCCACTTT
D gene: NA; J gene: TRBJ2-7; V gene: TRBV6-6; clone size: NA; CDR3 protein: CASRHYEGASYEQYF; CDR3 DNA: TGTGCCAGCAGGCACTACGAGGGAGCTTCCTACGAGCAGTACTTC
D gene: TRBD1; J gene: TRBJ1-2; V gene: TRBV28; clone size: once; CDR3 protein: CASSPHDRGNYGYTF; CDR3 DNA: TGTGCCAGCAGTCCTCATGACAGGGGGAACTATGGCTACACCTTC
D gene: NA; J gene: TRBJ2-3; V gene: TRBV2; clone size: NA; CDR3 protein: CASSVIQSTDTQYF; CDR3 DNA: TGTGCCAGCAGTGTCATCCAGAGCACAGATACGCAGTATTTT
D gene: TRBD2; J gene: TRBJ2-3; V gene: TRBV15; clone size: NA; CDR3 protein: CATSRRLAGGSTDTQYF; CDR3 DNA: TGTGCCACCAGCAGAAGACTAGCGGGAGGGTCCACAGATACGCAGTATTTT